The next 13 T cell receptor beta chains were all read from a single sample in a study of blood T cell repertoires in COVID-19. Here immunoSEQ multiplex PCR was the method, and the copy in TCRdb shows in-frame clones only, minus some. The sample includes some 21,000 clones, 80% of them seen just once. The sequenced sample was peripheral blood. The source of these receptors is a man aged 60 to 69 with active COVID-19.

This chain uses TRBV29-1 with TRBJ2-7; the match to TRBD1 covers 10 bases. Germline loops: CDR1 SQVTM, CDR2 ANQGSEA. The length of the CDR3 is 15 residues. Losses at the gene ends were 6 bases for V and 8 bases for J; bases not matched to a gene: 16. The CDR3 reads CSVYRQGATPSKQYF. As DNA, the CDR3 is TGCAGCGTCTACAGACAGGGGGCGACTCCCTCTAAGCAGTACTTC.

This clone was recorded a few times. The chain links TRBV25-1 to TRBJ2-1; 10 nucleotides align to TRBD2. The CDR3 has 17 amino acids. V was clipped by 1 base and J by 1 base; unmatched bases: 4. Germline V gene sequence: CDR1 MGHDK, CDR2 SYGVNS. CDR3 sequence (DNA): TGTGCCAGCAGTGAATGGGCTAGCGGGAGATCCTACAATGAGCAGTTCTTC. This codes for CASSEWASGRSYNEQFF.

The V and J genes are TRBV12-3 or TRBV12-4 and TRBJ1-3, with TRBD1 matching 7 bases. V shed 7 bases, J shed 3 bases, and the junction held 3 bases outside the gene matches. The CDR3 extends over 13 amino acids. CDR3 amino acids: CASNTGDGNTIYF. In DNA, the CDR3 is TGTGCCAGCAACACAGGGGATGGAAACACCATATATTTT.

The chain employs TRBV7-3 and TRBJ2-1; the match to TRBD2 covers 8 bases. Germline V CDR1 and CDR2: SGHTA, FQGTGA. V shed 5 bases, J shed 2 bases, and the junction held 8 bases outside the gene matches. The CDR3 spans 16 residues. The CDR3 bases are TGTGCCAGCAGCGAAAGGGGACTAGGGCCCTACAATGAGCAGTTCTTC. Its protein is CASSERGLGPYNEQFF.

J is TRBJ2-7 and V is TRBV10-3; tentatively, D is TRBD2 (6 bases). The CDR3 length is 14 residues. Germline CDR1 and CDR2: ENHRY and SYGVKD. Trimming stripped 4 bases from V and 5 bases from J, with 15 bases between. CDR3 DNA: TGTGCCATCAGTGGGGACGGAGGGGACGACGAGCAGTACTTC. Translated: CAISGDGGDDEQYF.

This clone was seen once. The chain recombines TRBV3-1 (or the pseudogene TRBV3-2) with TRBJ2-7; TRBD2 agrees at 14 bases. The J call may not be correct, given that the DNA end is closer to TRBJ2-1. Germline-derived CDR1 and CDR2 are LGHDT and YNNKEL (reference sequence). The CDR3 is 16 amino acids. The CDR3 DNA sequence: TGTGCCAGCAGCCCCTACGGGACTAGCGGGAGCGATGAGCAGTTCTTC. This sequence encodes CASSPYGTSGSDEQFF.

The chain uses TRBV6-5 and TRBJ2-3; no definite D call. The CDR3 contains 13 residues. The V end lost 6 bases, the J end lost 2 bases, and 9 bases lay between the germline ends. The V gene's germline CDR1 is MNHEY and CDR2 SVGAGI. This CDR3 reads CASRRQNTDTQYF. Written as DNA, the CDR3 is TGTGCCAGCAGGCGCCAAAACACAGATACGCAGTATTTT.

This chain uses TRBV5-4 with TRBJ2-1; TRBD1 aligns across 10 bases. Germline CDR1 reads SGHNT; CDR2 reads YYREEE (reference sequence). The CDR3 covers 15 residues. J was trimmed by 7 bases and V by 2 bases; bases with no gene match: 6. The CDR3 DNA reads as TGTGCCAGCAGCTTCCCACGGACAGGGGGTAATGAGCAGTTCTTC. It specifies CASSFPRTGGNEQFF.

V is TRBV7-3 and J is TRBJ2-3, with 7 bases matching TRBD2. J gave up 0 bases and V 6 bases, and 12 bases lay outside the gene matches. Looked up from germline, CDR1 is SGHTA and CDR2 is FQGTGA. This CDR3 region has 17 residues. CDR3 nucleotides: TGTGCCAGCAGTCAACTGGAAAGCGGGACTAGCACAGATACGCAGTATTTT. It codes for CASSQLESGTSTDTQYF.

V usage is TRBV12-5 and J usage is TRBJ2-7; 11 bases map to TRBD2. The CDR3 consists of 17 residues. The trim removed 1 base at V and 0 bases at J, leaving 5 bases unmatched. From germline, CDR1 is LGHNT and CDR2 FRNRAP. The CDR3 region has the DNA TGTGCTAGTGGTTTGGGACTAGCGGGACCCCTCTCCTACGAGCAGTACTTC. It yields the protein CASGLGLAGPLSYEQYF.

This rearrangement joins TRBV6-5 to TRBJ2-2; 10 bases are a match to TRBD1. V gave up 6 bases and J gave up 5 bases; unmatched junction bases: 6. This CDR3 contains 15 residues. Germline CDR1 is MNHEY and CDR2 is SVGAGI. The CDR3 sequence: CASRRQGARTGELFF. In DNA form, the CDR3 reads TGTGCCAGCAGGAGACAGGGGGCCCGAACCGGGGAGCTGTTTTTT.

The sample holds one count of this clone. The J gene is TRBJ2-7, the V gene TRBV4-3, with 11 bases identical to TRBD2. This CDR3 comprises 15 residues. Germline lookup yields CDR1 LGHNA and CDR2 YSLEER. V gave up 0 bases and J gave up 3 bases; unmatched junction bases: 1. The CDR3 DNA is TGCGCCAGCAGCCAAGAACTAGCGGGAGACTACGAGCAGTACTTC. It encodes CASSQELAGDYEQYF.

The CDR3 DNA is TGTGCCAGCAGCTTAGGGACTAGCTGGAGTGATGAGCAGTTCTTC. It codes for CASSLGTSWSDEQFF. The rearrangement links TRBV7-3 to TRBJ2-1; TRBD2 matches 9 bases. The trim removed 2 bases at V and 8 bases at J, leaving 7 bases unmatched. CDR3 length: 15 residues. The germline CDR1 and CDR2 sequences are SGHTA and FQGTGA.